Described below is a single T cell receptor beta chain sequence and its context. The data were produced by immunoSEQ multiplex PCR, yet TCRdb's version contains in-frame clones alone and is incomplete. Seen here are about 390,000 clones, 80% to 90% observed once, and the top ten hold under 3%. This CDR3 is 16 amino acids long. Germline lookup yields CDR1 LNHDA and CDR2 SQIVND (reference sequence). Trimming removed 1 base from V and 0 bases from J, with 10 bases in between. The entry originates in a study of blood T cell repertoires in COVID-19. J is TRBJ2-1 and V is TRBV19; maybe TRBD2 (5 bases). This sequence was found in a woman aged 60-75 years with COVID-19, enrolled during active disease. The sample was peripheral blood. The DNA for the CDR3 is TGTGCCAGTAGTATAGGTACGGGGAGCTCCTACAATGAGCAGTTCTTC. Protein: CASSIGTGSSYNEQFF.